This T cell receptor (beta chain) originates from a study of identical twins. In TCRdb, the 5' RACE reads were re-called with MiXCR into one record per CDR3 protein. The sample records under 250,000 distinct CDR3 sequences, 6% to 8.5% being singletons. The donors were all healthy and Caucasian. Germline CDR1 DFQATT, CDR2 SNEGSKA (reference sequence). Trimming removed 1 base from V and 3 bases from J; junction bases left unmatched: 3. There are 14 residues in the CDR3. Study-level findings and limits: Memory repertoires showed no such pattern, whereas abundant cord blood beta clonotypes carried fewer insertions.

This clonotype was recorded a few times. Antigen specificity is unknown. The same data also contributed to another study, on yellow fever vaccine responses in identical twins. As reported in that work: Reportedly, twins showed a vaccine T cell response that looked partly convergent and partly personalized.

J is TRBJ2-1 and V is TRBV20-1, with 7 nucleotides matching TRBD2. This sequence was found in a woman younger than 30 in good health. Sequencing was performed on CD8+ T cells sorted from blood. In nucleotides, the CDR3 is TGCAGTGCTAGAGGTGGGACTAACTACAATGAGCAGTTCTTC. This codes for CSARGGTNYNEQFF.